This is a list of T cell receptor beta chains from one sample in a study of CD8 T cells in Susac syndrome. TCRdb reprocessed the immunoSEQ multiplex PCR reads via MiXCR and lists one record per CDR3 protein. The table lists around 80,000 distinct CDR3 sequences, roughly 95% of them singletons. Material for sequencing was CD8+ T cells from PBMCs. The receptors derive from a human donor with Susac syndrome. Each CDR3 is given without its conserved first and last residue. Fields, in order: V gene, CDR3 protein.

TRBV15 ATSRDGVVSTDTQY
TRBV20-1 SARAVGLGTEAF
TRBV28 ASSAKRDGEQY
TRBV6-1 ASIQAGPPLYEQY
TRBV7-9 ASSSPGLYGYT
TRBV4-3 ASSPFRGDTQY
TRBV9 ASSPSSRGAGELF
TRBV7-8 ASSPRNYQGKQGNTIY
TRBV4-1 ASSSVGANVLT
TRBV7-2 ASSQTSGIQETQY
TRBV5-1 ASRRQLNLNTEAF
TRBV13 ASSPRGQGETQY
TRBV25-1 ASSVLREPNRETQY
TRBV29-1 SVEALSTSPLGNPNVIYGYT
TRBV9 ASSVELNTEAF
TRBV4-1 ASSSGGETQY
TRBV6-2/TRBV6-3 ASSYVGQQSYGYT
TRBV6-1 AIWTGANEQF
TRBV6-5 ASSSVGGNGYT
TRBV2 ASSEVAGTNTGELF
TRBV4-1 ASSHLSSGYEDTQY
TRBV27 ASSLSINFLGTYEQY
TRBV2 ASRGGSSYNEQF
TRBV7-6 ASSLGQGSNTEAF
TRBV2 ASSRETASWNTEAF
TRBV29-1 SVEGGGAPYNEQF
TRBV7-9 ASLSGGAQETQY
TRBV5-1 ASSLAQSSYEQY
TRBV4-2 ASSQGSEQY